The 14 T cell receptor beta chains reported below all come from one sample, sequenced in a study of T-cell memory formation after mild COVID-19. Each CDR3 protein is one row after TCRdb ran MiXCR on the 5' RACE reads. Found here are roughly 170,000 distinct CDR3 sequences, about a fifth of them singletons; the top ten hold approximately 22%. Input material: PBMCs or a T cell subset sorted from them (not recorded which). These receptors came from an adult woman who had mild COVID-19 (a few samples of this study predate the infection). Cell type and time point are not known.

The chain links TRBV11-2 to TRBJ1-2, with TRBD1 identical over 9 bases. V lost 5 bases to trimming and J lost 5 bases; unmatched junction nucleotides: 6. The CDR3 runs to 14 residues. CDR1 is SGHAT and CDR2 is FQNNGV in the germline V gene. CDR3 sequence reads: CASSPDRGEYGYTF. In DNA, the CDR3 is TGTGCCAGCAGCCCGGACAGGGGAGAGTATGGCTACACCTTC.

The chain combines TRBV19 with TRBJ1-1; no clear D. V shed 1 base and J shed 4 bases, with 10 bases lying between them. The CDR3 contains 14 residues. CDR1 is LNHDA and CDR2 is SQIVND in the germline V gene (reference sequence). The CDR3 loop is CASSIGRGLTEAFF. CDR3 DNA: TGTGCCAGTAGTATAGGACGGGGTCTCACTGAAGCTTTCTTT.

This clonotype occurred a few times. CDR3 region: CASSSPVSSGSYNEQFF. DNA of the CDR3: TGTGCCAGCAGCTCCCCTGTGTCTAGCGGGTCCTACAATGAGCAGTTCTTC. This chain connects TRBV7-9 to TRBJ2-1; TRBD2 matches at 8 bases. The CDR3 is 17 amino acids. Trimming cost V 4 bases and J 1 base; bases outside gene matches: 9. The V gene's germline CDR1 is SEHNR and CDR2 FQNEAQ (reference sequence).

The CDR3 protein is CASRQGGRNNEQFF. CDR3 bases: TGTGCCAGCCGTCAGGGGGGGCGGAACAATGAGCAGTTCTTC. The rearrangement joins TRBV27 to TRBJ2-1, with D tentatively TRBD1 or TRBD2 (7 bases each). Germline V lookup: CDR1 MNHEY, CDR2 SMNVEV (reference sequence). The CDR3 totals 14 residues. Trimming shortened V by 8 bases and J by 5 bases, and 16 bases separated the two germline ends.

The chain couples TRBV5-5 to TRBJ2-7, with D possibly being TRBD1 (6 bases). The CDR3 has 14 amino acids. Germline-derived CDR1 and CDR2 are SGHKS and YYEKEE (reference sequence). Trimming left V 0 bases short and J 5 bases short, with 12 bases between. The CDR3, as DNA: TGTGCCAGCAGCTTGGACCGGGCAGGGGACGAGCAGTACTTC. It specifies CASSLDRAGDEQYF.

This chain links TRBV12-3 or TRBV12-4 with TRBJ1-1; a possible D gene is TRBD1 (6 bases). The CDR3 is 15 amino acids. Trimming took 3 bases from V and 3 from J, leaving 14 bases between them. CDR3 sequence: CASSFQGMGDTEAFF. For the CDR3, the DNA is TGTGCCAGCAGTTTTCAGGGGATGGGAGACACTGAAGCTTTCTTT.

This clonotype was counted a few times. The chain has TRBV13 and TRBJ1-4; D unresolved. Germline values: CDR1 PRHDT, CDR2 FYEKMQ (reference sequence). This CDR3 has 14 amino acids. V was shortened by 5 bases and J by 6 bases, with 13 bases between the two germline ends. CDR3 amino acids: CASSARTGHEKLFF. CDR3 nucleotides: TGTGCCAGCAGCGCCCGGACCGGACATGAAAAACTGTTTTTT.

The genes are TRBV7-9 and TRBJ1-6, with a tentative D call TRBD1 (6 bases). Trimming removed 2 bases from V and 8 bases from J, with 13 bases in between. The CDR3 spans 15 residues. Germline CDR1 SEHNR, CDR2 FQNEAQ (reference sequence). CDR3 nucleotide sequence: TGTGCCAGCAGCTTACAGGGGTTAATGGATTCACCCCTCCACTTT. Translation: CASSLQGLMDSPLHF.

This clonotype showed up just a few times. The gene calls are TRBV19 and TRBJ1-2, with D possibly being TRBD1 (6 bases). Trimming took off 6 bases at V and 8 bases at J, with 16 bases between the two ends. The germline V gene encodes CDR1 LNHDA and CDR2 SQIVND (reference sequence). The CDR3 sequence is 13 residues long. The CDR3: CASSKDSWSGYTF. The CDR3 DNA follows: TGTGCCAGTAGCAAGGACAGTTGGAGCGGCTACACCTTC.

The chain couples TRBV9 to TRBJ2-2, with D perhaps given as TRBD1 or TRBD2 (5 bases each). The CDR3 has 16 residues. Trimming left V 5 bases short and J 0 bases short, with 14 bases between. CDR1 is SGDLS and CDR2 is YYNGEE in the germline V gene. CDR3 nucleotides: TGTGCCAGCAGTGGACCGGGACCGTCGAACACCGGGGAGCTGTTTTTT. Translating it yields CASSGPGPSNTGELFF.

The V call is TRBV4-1, the J call TRBJ2-7; 8 bases are a match to TRBD1. V dropped 3 bases and J dropped 4; count of bases not matched to a gene: 8. Per the germline V gene, CDR1 is MGHRA and CDR2 is YSYEKL. The CDR3 spans 15 residues. The CDR3 DNA reads TGCGCCAGCAGCCACCCAGGGGGCAGTTTATACGAGCAGTACTTC. Protein sequence: CASSHPGGSLYEQYF.

This clonotype was detected only a few times. The chain couples TRBV7-6 to TRBJ1-1, with D possibly matching TRBD1 (5 bases). V was pared by 4 bases and J by 1 base, with 16 bases between. The length of the CDR3 is 16 residues. Germline CDR1 SGHVS, CDR2 FNYEAQ. The CDR3, as DNA: TGTGCCAGCAGCTCTTGGACCTCGAGGGGGAACACTGAAGCTTTCTTT. It codes for CASSSWTSRGNTEAFF. The entire variable domain, with the rest obtained from reference TRBV7-6 and TRBJ1-1, is as follows: GAGVSQSPRYKVTKRGQDVALRCDPISGHVSLYWYRQALGQGPEFLTYFNYEAQQDKSGLPNDRFSAERPEGSISTLTIQRTEQRDSAMYRCASSSWTSRGNTEAFFGQGTRLTVV.

This clonotype has just a few counts. V gene TRBV12-2 combines with J gene TRBJ1-2. TRBV12-2 counts as a pseudogene. CDR3 length: 12 amino acids. Written as DNA, the CDR3 is TGTGCAAGTCGCTTCACACCGTATGGCTACACCTTC. This translates into CASRFTPYGYTF.

There are a few counts of this clonotype. The chain has TRBV2 and TRBJ1-1; 7 positions match TRBD1. The CDR3 consists of 19 residues. Germline V gene sequence: CDR1 SNHLY, CDR2 FYNNEI. The trim removed 1 base at V and 1 base at J, leaving 15 bases unmatched. CDR3 sequence (DNA): TGTGCCAGCAGTGAAGGACAGGGAAAAAGATACGGGGAGAACACTGAAGCTTTCTTT. Protein: CASSEGQGKRYGENTEAFF.